This TCR beta chain emerged from a study of T cells in Graves' hyperthyroidism and ophthalmopathy. There were TCR beta CDR3 regions amplified from RNA transcripts. With the HTBI primer set, the TCR CDR3 went through a first round of RT-PCR. MiXCR, run by TCRdb on the multiplex PCR reads, gives a single entry per CDR3 protein. Counted here are over 700,000 distinct CDR3 sequences, under 20% occurring once; the ten biggest clones make up approximately 16%. The germline CDR1 and CDR2 sequences are GTSNPN and SVGIG (reference sequence). CDR3 length: 13 residues. The V and J ends lost 4 bases and 6 bases, in that order; junction bases with no gene match: 5. Diagnosis of hyperthyroidism was new in patients aged 18 to 65, and its duration was under 2 months. Each diagnosis drew on symptoms, thyroxine, TRAb, thyroid ultrasound and orbital computed tomography findings. From roughly 9.2 ml of fresh peripheral blood, PBMCs were isolated.

This clonotype was observed many times. The genes are TRBV30 and TRBJ1-5; TRBD1 matches 8 bases. The sequence was collected from a woman in her fifties or sixties with Graves' hyperthyroidism that later progressed to Graves' ophthalmopathy. Source material: blood. The chain's CDR3 is CAWTGQGGQPQHF. The CDR3 coding sequence is TGTGCCTGGACTGGACAGGGAGGTCAGCCCCAGCATTTT.